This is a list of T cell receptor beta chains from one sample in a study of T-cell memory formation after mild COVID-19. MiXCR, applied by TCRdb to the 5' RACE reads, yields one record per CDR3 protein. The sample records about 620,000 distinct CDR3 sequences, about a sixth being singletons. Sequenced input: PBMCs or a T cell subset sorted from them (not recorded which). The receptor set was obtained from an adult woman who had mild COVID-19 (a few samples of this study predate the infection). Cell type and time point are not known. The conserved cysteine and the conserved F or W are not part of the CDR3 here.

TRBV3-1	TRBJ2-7	ASSHQGMHEQY
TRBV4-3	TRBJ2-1	ASSQGRTAYDEQF
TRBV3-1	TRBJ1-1	ASSRVGGTEAF
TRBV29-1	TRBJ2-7	SVNLQGTSGYEQY
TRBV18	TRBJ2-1	ASSPTSGRALNEQF
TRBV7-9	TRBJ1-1	ASSLSGGSGEAF
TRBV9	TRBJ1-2	ASSVGTGVQYGYT
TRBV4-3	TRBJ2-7	ASSQGTGSGYEQY
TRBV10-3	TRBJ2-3	AISETPGGGAVDTQY
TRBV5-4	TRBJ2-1	ASSPRGGWSNEQF
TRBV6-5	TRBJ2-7	ASSYSPGTGGAPSSYEQY
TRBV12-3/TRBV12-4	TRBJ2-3	ASSPTLAGAVDTQY
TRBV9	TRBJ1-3	ASSEGDRGIYSGNTIY
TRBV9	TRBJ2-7	ASSGDRGNWGEQY
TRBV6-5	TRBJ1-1	ASSYSGTSNTEAF
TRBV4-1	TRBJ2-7	ASSQDTRVLSYEQY
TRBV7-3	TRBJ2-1	ASSPRAGGPNEQF
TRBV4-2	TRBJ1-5	ASSQGERTDNQPQH